The sequence of this T cell receptor beta chain was determined in a study of CD8 T cells in Susac syndrome. Study-level background: Patients with Susac syndrome had blood drawn and were at that point therapy-naive, on corticosteroids, or on intravenous immunoglobulin alone. Study-wide results and caveats: In total CD8+ repertoires, over 15 Susac-specific public clones were found, and in CD8+ TEMRA repertoires, about five were found.

Germline V gene sequence: CDR1 SGHTA, CDR2 FQGTGA. The length of the CDR3 is 15 residues. The V end lost 5 bases, the J end lost 4 bases, and 17 bases lay between the germline ends. Random hexamers served to reverse transcribe about 0.45 to 1 ug RNA. With immunoSEQ multiplex PCR, TCR beta CDR3 was amplified across 54 Vbeta and 13 Jbeta. From the immunoSEQ multiplex PCR reads, TCRdb called clonotypes with MiXCR, one entry per CDR3 protein. The table includes roughly 110,000 distinct CDR3 sequences, roughly 94% detected once. Note on this clonotype: Its antigen is undetermined.

The sequence came from a human donor with Susac syndrome. The specimen sequenced was CD8+ T cells from PBMCs. This rearrangement joins TRBV7-3 to TRBJ1-1; D gene ambiguous. The CDR3: CASSLGMGSGTEAFF. The CDR3 coding sequence is TGTGCCAGCAGCCTTGGCATGGGGTCGGGCACTGAAGCTTTCTTT.